The T cell receptor beta chain under discussion was sequenced for a study of shared clonotypes between healthy human individuals. Notes on this clone: Its antigen remains unknown. The same CDR3 arises from other DNA sequences in this sample as well.

The study, taken as a whole, reports: The authors expected sequencing depth to affect clonotype sharing among donors. Relative to their counterparts shared across all four donors, non-shared clonotypes exhibited diminished generation probabilities.

CDR1 and CDR2 (germline): MNHEY, SVGAGI. The CDR3 runs 13 residues. The germline V and J ends were trimmed by 6 bases and 7 bases, with 13 bases remaining between them. Only in-frame clones appear in the TCRdb table, and some are missing; sequencing was by immunoSEQ multiplex PCR. The sample records a few million clones, under 97% being singletons. Sequences were obtained from naive CD4+ T cells sorted from blood. The subset: CD45RA+ positively selected. This receptor was identified in a man younger than 35 in good health. The gene calls are TRBV6-5 and TRBJ1-5; no clear D gene. In DNA, the CDR3 is TGTGCCAGCAGCAGGACCGGTGGGCAGCCCCAGCATTTT. The encoded protein is CASSRTGGQPQHF.